This paragraph covers one TCR beta chain sequence. What it recognizes is unknown. These data belong to a study of cytomegalovirus exposure and HLA in healthy donors. Notes on the study in general: Rare TCR sequences predominated, though certain public TCRs were found in many donors. Investigators reported 150 to 200 TCR beta chains as tied to cytomegalovirus. Specific recognition of CMV antigens was confirmed in vitro for a few chains (all CMV-associated).

Generated by immunoSEQ multiplex PCR, the TCRdb table keeps only in-frame clones and is missing some. The profile shows 120,000 to 150,000 clones, around 90% of them singletons. Separate from the approximately 650-subject first cohort, the 120-subject validation cohort was the one that the donors belonged to. The V gene's germline CDR1 is SQVTM and CDR2 ANQGSEA. This CDR3 region has 12 residues. Trimming took 4 bases from V and 4 from J, leaving 10 bases between them. Sequences were obtained from PBMCs. This sequence originates from a man younger than 30 in good health and CMV-seropositive. The chain employs TRBV29-1 and TRBJ1-1; no definite D call. The CDR3 DNA reads as TGCAGCGTTGTGTCGGGGTCCACTGAAGCTTTCTTT. Its protein product is CSVVSGSTEAFF.